A selection of T cell receptor beta chains follows, all from one sample in a study of regulatory T cells in long-lasting Graves disease. TCRdb itself ran the multiplex PCR reads through MiXCR, one entry per CDR3 protein. Of roughly 520,000 distinct CDR3 sequences listed, 12% are singletons. In addition, the sample was reused for a study of T cells in Graves' hyperthyroidism and ophthalmopathy.

The material was peripheral blood mononuclear cells (PBMCs), obtained at new diagnosis, from a patient treated with antithyroid drugs. These receptors came from a woman aged 25 to 39 with Graves disease. Each CDR3 is given with its conserved first and last residue. Each record gives: J gene, D gene, V gene, CDR3 length, clone size, CDR3 protein, CDR3 DNA. D genes are given only for firm matches. Size is omitted from some rows. Given values are once, few, many or a class for expanded clones.

TRBJ2-5 . TRBV11-1 12 many CASSRNRETQYF TGTGCCAGCAGCAGGAATCGAGAGACCCAGTACTTC
TRBJ2-7 TRBD2 TRBV30 16 few CAWSDLGLAGGPAQYF TGTGCCTGGAGCGATTTGGGACTAGCGGGAGGGCCGGCGCAGTACTTC
TRBJ1-3 . TRBV5-1 13 many CASSLEGENTIYF TGCGCCAGCAGCTTGGAGGGGGAGAACACCATATATTTT
TRBJ2-7 TRBD1 TRBV28 15 many CASSTGTGDPYEQYF TGTGCCAGCAGCACCGGGACAGGGGACCCCTACGAGCAGTACTTC
TRBJ1-1 . TRBV11-2 15 . CASSLGVGVSAEAFF TGTGCCAGCAGCTTAGGAGTGGGAGTAAGCGCTGAAGCTTTCTTT
TRBJ2-2 . TRBV20-1 17 . CSASSFRNSWVPGELFF TGCAGTGCTAGTTCTTTTAGGAACAGTTGGGTTCCCGGGGAGCTGTTTTTT
TRBJ1-1 . TRBV25-1 14 . CASSLSGSRSEAFF TGTGCCAGCAGTTTAAGCGGGTCGAGATCCGAAGCTTTCTTT
TRBJ2-7 TRBD2 TRBV11-2 19 . CASSLLTIIPASGASEQYF TGTGCCAGCAGCTTGCTGACAATTATTCCCGCTAGCGGGGCCTCCGAGCAGTACTTC
TRBJ1-2 . TRBV12-3/TRBV12-4 13 . CASRWDGNYGYTF TGTGCCAGCAGATGGGACGGCAACTATGGCTACACCTTC
TRBJ2-3 . TRBV7-2 16 many CASSLFPSSTTDTQYF TGTGCCAGCAGCTTATTCCCTAGCTCCACAACAGATACGCAGTATTTT
TRBJ2-3 . TRBV27 13 many CASSYQGTDTQYF TGTGCCAGCAGTTACCAGGGCACAGATACGCAGTATTTT
TRBJ2-7 TRBD1 TRBV11-2 15 many CASSRTRDRPYEQYF TGTGCCAGCAGCCGCACCCGGGACAGGCCTTACGAGCAGTACTTC
TRBJ2-5 TRBD2 TRBV5-6 15 many CASSRLASGQETQYF TGTGCCAGCAGCCGGTTGGCTAGCGGACAAGAGACCCAGTACTTC
TRBJ2-7 TRBD1 TRBV11-1 15 . CASSFSSGTGAEQYF TGTGCCAGCAGCTTCAGCTCCGGGACAGGGGCCGAGCAGTACTTC
TRBJ2-5 . TRBV11-2 17 many CASTNPRWERYQETQYF TGTGCCAGCACCAACCCGAGGTGGGAAAGGTACCAAGAGACCCAGTACTTC
TRBJ1-2 . TRBV6-5 16 many CASSYGPREGDYGYTF TGTGCCAGCAGTTACGGTCCCAGGGAAGGAGACTATGGCTACACCTTC
TRBJ2-7 TRBD1 TRBV20-1 14 few CSASLYRDRYEQYF TGCAGTGCTAGCCTCTACCGGGACAGGTACGAGCAGTACTTC
TRBJ2-7 TRBD2 TRBV7-9 16 few CASSLALRELGHEQYF TGTGCCAGCAGCTTAGCGTTGCGGGAGTTGGGCCACGAGCAGTACTTC
TRBJ1-1 . TRBV12-3/TRBV12-4 19 many CASYLIAPWGGSMNTEAFF TGTGCCAGCTACCTCATTGCCCCATGGGGGGGATCCATGAACACTGAAGCTTTCTTT
TRBJ2-1 . TRBV30 11 . CAWGLYNEQFF TGTGCCTGGGGTCTTTACAATGAGCAGTTCTTC
TRBJ2-5 TRBD2 TRBV7-2 15 many CASSLVSGRVETQYF TGTGCCAGCAGCTTAGTTAGCGGGAGGGTAGAGACCCAGTACTTC
TRBJ2-3 . TRBV24-1 13 few CATSERGTDTQYF TGTGCCACCAGTGAGAGAGGGACAGATACGCAGTATTTT
TRBJ2-7 . TRBV7-9 12 many CASSFNKPEQYF TGTGCCAGCAGCTTTAACAAGCCCGAGCAGTACTTC
TRBJ1-2 . TRBV6-2/TRBV6-3 13 many CASSYDGAVGYTF TGTGCCAGCAGTTACGACGGGGCAGTGGGCTACACCTTC
TRBJ2-7 TRBD2 TRBV20-1 14 . CSARGGRGSYEQYF TGCAGTGCTAGAGGTGGGAGGGGATCCTACGAGCAGTACTTC
TRBJ1-5 TRBD1 TRBV19 15 many CASSPGTGYNQPQHF TGTGCCAGTAGTCCCGGGACAGGGTACAATCAGCCCCAGCATTTT
TRBJ2-1 . TRBV19 18 few CVSSGRGQSTPSYNEQFF TGTGTCAGTAGTGGGAGGGGACAGTCGACCCCCTCCTACAATGAGCAGTTCTTC
TRBJ2-3 . TRBV7-3 13 many CASSPQGASTQYF TGTGCCAGCAGCCCCCAAGGCGCGTCTACGCAGTATTTT
TRBJ1-4 . TRBV7-2 15 . CASSPQGGTGGKLFF TGTGCCAGCAGCCCCCAGGGAGGTACGGGCGGAAAACTGTTTTTT
TRBJ1-1 TRBD1 TRBV20-1 14 few CSAQGAKERTEAFF TGCAGTGCCCAGGGGGCAAAAGAGAGGACTGAAGCTTTCTTT
TRBJ2-5 . TRBV19 15 many CASSIDGGYQETQYF TGTGCCAGTAGTATAGACGGCGGCTACCAAGAGACCCAGTACTTC
TRBJ1-5 . TRBV6-1 14 . CASYPPGAGQPQHF TGTGCCAGCTACCCCCCGGGGGCGGGGCAGCCCCAGCATTTT
TRBJ2-2 TRBD1 TRBV5-1 16 . CASSHRGQGNTGELFF TGCGCCAGCAGCCACCGAGGACAGGGGAACACCGGGGAGCTGTTTTTT
TRBJ2-5 TRBD1 TRBV20-1 16 . CSARPQGGLYQETQYF TGCAGTGCTAGACCACAAGGGGGCCTCTACCAAGAGACCCAGTACTTC
TRBJ1-6 . TRBV28 15 many CASSLGGAPFSPLHF TGTGCCAGCAGTTTAGGGGGGGCCCCGTTTTCACCCCTCCACTTT
TRBJ2-1 . TRBV7-8 12 many CASSWQSDEQFF TGTGCCAGCAGCTGGCAAAGCGATGAGCAGTTCTTC
TRBJ2-3 TRBD2 TRBV19 18 many CASSIRPYRRERSDTQYF TGTGCCAGTAGTATCCGCCCGTATCGGCGGGAGAGGTCAGATACGCAGTATTTT
TRBJ2-1 . TRBV10-3 15 few CAISGGRVSYNEQFF TGTGCCATCAGTGGCGGCAGGGTCTCTTACAATGAGCAGTTCTTC
TRBJ2-3 TRBD1 TRBV12-3/TRBV12-4 13 many CASRPTGVDTQYF TGTGCCAGCAGGCCGACAGGGGTCGATACGCAGTATTTT